This T cell receptor beta chain was sequenced for a study of T cell changes during pregnancy in multiple sclerosis. The V gene's germline CDR1 is LNHDA and CDR2 SQIVND (reference sequence). The CDR3 contains 16 residues. J lost 0 bases, V lost 5 bases, and 4 bases had no gene match. Using immunoSEQ multiplex PCR, the repertoire was profiled, and TCRdb retains in-frame clones only, with some absent. The sample has about 5,200 clones; roughly 77% are singletons. The sample was CD8+ T cells from peripheral blood mononuclear cells, taken in the second trimester of pregnancy. The V call is TRBV19, the J call TRBJ2-4; TRBD2 matches at 10 bases. The origin of this receptor is a female donor in good health, enrolled as a control in a pregnancy study. The CDR3 sequence is CASSSKREGAKNIQYF. CDR3 DNA sequence: TGTGCCAGTAGTTCAAAGCGGGAGGGAGCCAAAAACATTCAGTACTTC.